This T cell receptor beta chain was recovered during a study of blood T cell repertoires in COVID-19. In the source study's methods: By means of reference gene primer amplification, nucleated cell counts were estimated. Only in-frame clones appear in the TCRdb table, and some are missing; sequencing was by immunoSEQ multiplex PCR. V, J and clone size are taken as reported in that table, and D and trimming were inferred from the DNA itself. The repertoire holds fewer than 65,000 clones, approximately 90% seen once, with approximately 3% in the top ten. CDR3 size: 15 residues. Germline V lookup: CDR1 SGDLS, CDR2 YYNGEE. Between the trimmed V and J ends, which lost 0 bases and 0 bases, there was a span of 7 bases.

The chain is built from TRBV9 and TRBJ2-1, with D unresolved. The TCR comes from a man between 50 and 59 years old with acute or convalescent COVID-19. The sequenced material came from peripheral blood. CDR3 sequence reads: CASSVGMSSYNEQFF. The CDR3 DNA reads TGTGCCAGCAGCGTAGGAATGAGCTCCTACAATGAGCAGTTCTTC.